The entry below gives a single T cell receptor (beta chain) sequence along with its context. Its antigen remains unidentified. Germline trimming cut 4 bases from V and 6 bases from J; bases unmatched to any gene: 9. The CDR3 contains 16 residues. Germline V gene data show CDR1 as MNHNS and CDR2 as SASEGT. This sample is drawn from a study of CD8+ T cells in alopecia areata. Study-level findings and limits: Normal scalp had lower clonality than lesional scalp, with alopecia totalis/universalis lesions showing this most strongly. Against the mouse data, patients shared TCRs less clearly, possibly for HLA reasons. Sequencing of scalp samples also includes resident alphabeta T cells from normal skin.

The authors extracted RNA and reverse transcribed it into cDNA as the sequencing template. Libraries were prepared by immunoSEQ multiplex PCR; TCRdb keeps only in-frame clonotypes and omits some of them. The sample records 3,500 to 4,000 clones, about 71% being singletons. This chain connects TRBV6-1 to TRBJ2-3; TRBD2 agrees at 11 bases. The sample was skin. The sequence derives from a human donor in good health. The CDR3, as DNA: TGTGCCAGCAGTGCCAATAGCGGGGGGGCCTGGGATACGCAGTATTTT. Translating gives CASSANSGGAWDTQYF.